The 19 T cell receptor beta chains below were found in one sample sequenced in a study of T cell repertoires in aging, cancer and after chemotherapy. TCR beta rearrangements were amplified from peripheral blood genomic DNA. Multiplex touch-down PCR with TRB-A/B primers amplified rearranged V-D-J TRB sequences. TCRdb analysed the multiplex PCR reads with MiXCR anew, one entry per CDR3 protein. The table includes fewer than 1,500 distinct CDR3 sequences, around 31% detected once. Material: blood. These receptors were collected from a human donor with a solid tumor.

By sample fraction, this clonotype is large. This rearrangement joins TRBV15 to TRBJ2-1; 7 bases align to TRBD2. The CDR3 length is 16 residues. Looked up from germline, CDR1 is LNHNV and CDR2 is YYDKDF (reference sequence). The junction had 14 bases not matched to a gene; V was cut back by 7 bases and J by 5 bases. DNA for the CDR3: TGTGCCACCAACCCAGGGCCCGGGACTAATAACAATGAGCAGTTCTTC. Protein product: CATNPGPGTNNNEQFF.

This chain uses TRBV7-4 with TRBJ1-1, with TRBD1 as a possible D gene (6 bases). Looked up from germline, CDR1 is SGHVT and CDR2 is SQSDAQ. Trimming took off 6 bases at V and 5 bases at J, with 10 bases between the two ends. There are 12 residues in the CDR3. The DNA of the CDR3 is TGTGCCAGCAGAATGCAGGGGACTGAAGCTTTCTTT. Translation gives CASRMQGTEAFF.

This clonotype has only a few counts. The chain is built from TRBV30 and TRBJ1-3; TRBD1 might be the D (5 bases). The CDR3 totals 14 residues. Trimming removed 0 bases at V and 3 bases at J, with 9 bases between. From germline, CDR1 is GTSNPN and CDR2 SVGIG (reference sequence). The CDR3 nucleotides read TGTGCCTGGAGTGTACGGAGGGGTGGAAACACCATATATTTT. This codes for CAWSVRRGGNTIYF.

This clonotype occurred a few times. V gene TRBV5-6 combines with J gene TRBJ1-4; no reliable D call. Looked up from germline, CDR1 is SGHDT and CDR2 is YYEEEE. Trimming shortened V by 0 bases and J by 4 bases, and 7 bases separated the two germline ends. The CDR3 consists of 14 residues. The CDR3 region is CASSLGPLNEKLFF. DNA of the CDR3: TGTGCCAGCAGCTTGGGACCTCTTAATGAAAAACTGTTTTTT.

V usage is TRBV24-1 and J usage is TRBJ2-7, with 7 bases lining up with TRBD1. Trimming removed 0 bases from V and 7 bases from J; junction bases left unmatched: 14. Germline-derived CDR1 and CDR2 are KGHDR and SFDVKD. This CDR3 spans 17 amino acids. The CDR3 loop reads CATSDLSEGAGWNEQYF. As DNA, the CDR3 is TGTGCCACCAGTGATTTGAGTGAGGGGGCTGGATGGAATGAGCAGTACTTC.

Written as DNA, the CDR3 is TGTGCCAGCAGCTTGTATTCGGGACAGGGGATCAATGAGCAGTTCTTC. It specifies CASSLYSGQGINEQFF. The rearrangement uses TRBV5-4 and TRBJ2-1; 10 nucleotides align to TRBD1. Trimming took 1 base from V and 6 from J; bases not matched to a gene: 7. The CDR3 length is 16 residues. Germline V gene sequence: CDR1 SGHNT, CDR2 YYREEE (reference sequence).

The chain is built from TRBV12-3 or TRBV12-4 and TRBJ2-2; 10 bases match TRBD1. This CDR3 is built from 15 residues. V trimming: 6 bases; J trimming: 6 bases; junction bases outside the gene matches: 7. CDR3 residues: CASRTGTGEPGELFF. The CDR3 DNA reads TGTGCCAGCAGGACCGGGACAGGGGAGCCCGGGGAGCTGTTTTTT.

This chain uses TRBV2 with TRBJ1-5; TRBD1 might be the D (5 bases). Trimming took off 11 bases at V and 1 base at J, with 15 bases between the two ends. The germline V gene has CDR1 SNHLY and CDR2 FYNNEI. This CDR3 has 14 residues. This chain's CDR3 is CASRAGLSNQPQHF. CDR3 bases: TGTGCCTCTCGAGCAGGGTTAAGCAATCAGCCCCAGCATTTT.

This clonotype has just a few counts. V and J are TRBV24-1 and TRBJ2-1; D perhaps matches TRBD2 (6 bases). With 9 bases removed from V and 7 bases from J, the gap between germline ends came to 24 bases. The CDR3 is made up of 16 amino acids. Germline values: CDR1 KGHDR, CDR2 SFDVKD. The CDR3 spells CATRRFSGYLRNEQFF. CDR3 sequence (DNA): TGTGCCACCCGGAGATTCAGCGGGTATTTGAGGAATGAGCAGTTCTTC.

CDR3 loop: CASSLPGDEQFF. For the CDR3, the DNA is TGCGCCAGCAGCTTGCCCGGGGATGAGCAGTTCTTC. The chain joins TRBV5-1 to TRBJ2-1; tentative D call: TRBD2 (5 bases). The V end lost 1 base, the J end lost 8 bases, and 7 bases lay between the germline ends. Germline CDR1 reads SGHRS; CDR2 reads YFSETQ. The CDR3 contains 12 residues.

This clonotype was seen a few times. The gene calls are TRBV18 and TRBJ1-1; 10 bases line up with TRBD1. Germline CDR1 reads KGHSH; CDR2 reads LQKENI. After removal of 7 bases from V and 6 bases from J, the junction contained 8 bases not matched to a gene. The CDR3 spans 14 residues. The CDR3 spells CASLQLTGGAEAFF. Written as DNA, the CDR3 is TGTGCCAGCTTACAATTGACAGGGGGCGCTGAAGCTTTCTTT.

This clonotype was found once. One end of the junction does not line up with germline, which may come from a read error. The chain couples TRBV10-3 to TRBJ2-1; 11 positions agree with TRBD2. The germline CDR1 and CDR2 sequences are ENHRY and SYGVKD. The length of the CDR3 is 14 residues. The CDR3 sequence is CAISNPSGGQTVIF. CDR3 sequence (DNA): TGTGCCATCAGTAACCCTAGCGGGGGGCAGACAGTGATCTTC.

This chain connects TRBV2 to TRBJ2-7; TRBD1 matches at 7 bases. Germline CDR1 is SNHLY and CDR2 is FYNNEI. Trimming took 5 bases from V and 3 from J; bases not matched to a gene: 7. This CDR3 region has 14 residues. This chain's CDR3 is CASSWGTAYYEQYF. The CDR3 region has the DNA TGTGCCAGCAGTTGGGGGACAGCCTACTACGAGCAGTACTTC. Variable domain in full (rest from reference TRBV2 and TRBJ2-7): EPEVTQTPSHQVTQMGQEVILRCVPISNHLYFYWYRQILGQKVEFLVSFYNNEISEKSEIFDDQFSVERPDGSNFTLKIRSTKLEDSAMYFCASSWGTAYYEQYFGPGTRLTVT.

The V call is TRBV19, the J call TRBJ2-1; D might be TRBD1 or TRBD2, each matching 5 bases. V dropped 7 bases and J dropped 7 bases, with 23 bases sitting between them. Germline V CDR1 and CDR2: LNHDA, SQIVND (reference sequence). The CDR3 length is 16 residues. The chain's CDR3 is CASKATDLKRGNEQFF. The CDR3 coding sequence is TGTGCCAGTAAGGCTACCGACTTAAAGAGGGGAAATGAGCAGTTCTTC.

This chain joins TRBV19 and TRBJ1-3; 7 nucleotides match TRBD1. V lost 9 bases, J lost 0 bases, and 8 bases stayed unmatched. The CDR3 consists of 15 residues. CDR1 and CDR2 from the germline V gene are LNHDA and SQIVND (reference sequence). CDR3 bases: TGTGCCAGCCGGGACAGTATTTTCTCTGGAAACACCATATATTTT. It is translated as CASRDSIFSGNTIYF.

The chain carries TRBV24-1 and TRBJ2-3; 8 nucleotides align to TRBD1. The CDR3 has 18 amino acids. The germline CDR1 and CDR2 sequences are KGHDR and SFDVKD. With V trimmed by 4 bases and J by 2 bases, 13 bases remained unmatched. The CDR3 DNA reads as TGTGCCACCAGTGACCGGACCCAGGGGACAGGTTACACAGATACGCAGTATTTT. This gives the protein CATSDRTQGTGYTDTQYF.

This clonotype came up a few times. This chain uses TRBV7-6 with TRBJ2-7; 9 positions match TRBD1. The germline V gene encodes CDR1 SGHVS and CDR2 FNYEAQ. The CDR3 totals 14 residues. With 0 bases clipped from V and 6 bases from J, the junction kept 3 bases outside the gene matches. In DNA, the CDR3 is TGTGCCAGCAGCTTAGCGGGACAGGGTGGCGAGCAGTACTTC. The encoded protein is CASSLAGQGGEQYF.

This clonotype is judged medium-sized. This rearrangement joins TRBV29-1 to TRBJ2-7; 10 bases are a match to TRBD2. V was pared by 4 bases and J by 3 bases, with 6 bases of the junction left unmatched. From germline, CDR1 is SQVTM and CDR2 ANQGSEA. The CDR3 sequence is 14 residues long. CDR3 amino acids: CSVALAGVVYEQYF. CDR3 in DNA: TGCAGCGTTGCGCTAGCGGGAGTGGTCTACGAGCAGTACTTC.

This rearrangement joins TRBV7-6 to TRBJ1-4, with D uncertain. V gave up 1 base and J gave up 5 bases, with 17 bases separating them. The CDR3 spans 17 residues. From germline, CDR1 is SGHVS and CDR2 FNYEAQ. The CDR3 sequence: CASSLEGLRGPNEKLFF. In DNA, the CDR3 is TGTGCCAGCAGCTTAGAGGGCCTACGGGGTCCGAATGAAAAACTGTTTTTT.